These 5 T cell receptor beta chains came from one sample sequenced in a study of cytomegalovirus exposure and HLA in healthy donors. The PCR made use of 60 Vbeta and 13 Jbeta primers. The method was immunoSEQ multiplex PCR; TCRdb's version includes in-frame clones alone and lacks a portion of them. Among some 200,000 clones listed, over 70% were seen once. The sample consisted of PBMCs. The receptors originated from a boy between 2 and 15 years old in good health and CMV-seronegative.

This chain uses TRBV5-4 with TRBJ1-1; 9 nucleotides align to TRBD1. Per germline, CDR1 SGHNT and CDR2 YYREEE (reference sequence). V shed 2 bases, J shed 4 bases, and the junction held 12 bases outside the gene matches. The CDR3 has 17 residues. CDR3 sequence: CASSLPVNRGLVTEAFF. The CDR3 DNA reads TGTGCCAGCAGCTTACCCGTAAACAGGGGGCTGGTCACTGAAGCTTTCTTT.

The chain combines TRBV19 with TRBJ2-1; D is unclear. CDR3 length: 14 amino acids. Germline CDR1 LNHDA, CDR2 SQIVND (reference sequence). Trimming pared 1 base from V and 4 bases from J, leaving 8 bases between. In DNA, the CDR3 is TGTGCCAGTAGTATAGGCCTACCTTACAATGAGCAGTTCTTC. This codes for CASSIGLPYNEQFF.

The chain is built from TRBV9 and TRBJ2-7; 14 bases fit TRBD2. This CDR3 has 16 residues. Germline CDR1 reads SGDLS; CDR2 reads YYNGEE. V lost 9 bases and J lost 5; bases outside the gene matches: 13. CDR3 DNA sequence: TGTGCCATCGCCACCCAGGGACTAGCGGGAGAAAACGAGCAGTACTTC. Translating it yields CAIATQGLAGENEQYF.

This clone was counted a single time. The CDR3 DNA is TGTGCCAGCAGCTCGGGGGGGTCCTACAATGAGCAGTTCTTC. It specifies CASSSGGSYNEQFF. The rearrangement joins TRBV7-9 to TRBJ2-1, with TRBD2 matching over 8 bases. Germline V gene data show CDR1 as SEHNR and CDR2 as FQNEAQ (reference sequence). The V segment lost 4 bases and the J segment 1 base; nucleotides outside the gene matches: 0. CDR3 length equals 14 residues. Using reference TRBV7-9 and TRBJ2-1 for the parts outside the CDR3, the full variable domain is DTGVSQNPRHKITKRGQNVTFRCDPISEHNRLYWYRQTLGQGPEFLTYFQNEAQLEKSRLLSDRFSAERPKGSFSTLEIQRTEQGDSAMYLCASSSGGSYNEQFFGPGTRLTVL.

The V call is TRBV19, the J call TRBJ2-2; 15 nucleotides align to TRBD2. From germline, CDR1 is LNHDA and CDR2 SQIVND (reference sequence). The CDR3 loop spans 17 amino acids. Trimming took 3 bases from V and 6 from J; bases not matched to a gene: 5. CDR3 sequence: CASSIWTSGRAAGELFF. Here the CDR3 DNA reads TGTGCCAGTAGTATTTGGACTAGCGGGAGGGCCGCCGGGGAGCTGTTTTTT.